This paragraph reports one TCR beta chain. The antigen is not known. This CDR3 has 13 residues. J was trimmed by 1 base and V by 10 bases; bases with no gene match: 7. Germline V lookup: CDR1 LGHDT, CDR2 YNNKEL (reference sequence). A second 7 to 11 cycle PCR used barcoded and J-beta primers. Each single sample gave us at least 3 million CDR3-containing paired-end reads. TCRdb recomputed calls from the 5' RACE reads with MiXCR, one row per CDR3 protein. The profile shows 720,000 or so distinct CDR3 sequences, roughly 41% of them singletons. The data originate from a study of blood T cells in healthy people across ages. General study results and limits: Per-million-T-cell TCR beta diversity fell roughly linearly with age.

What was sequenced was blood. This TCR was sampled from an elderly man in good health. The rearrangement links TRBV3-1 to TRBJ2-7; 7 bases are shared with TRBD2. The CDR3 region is CATSSGDSYEQYF. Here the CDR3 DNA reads TGTGCCACCTCCAGCGGGGATTCCTACGAGCAGTACTTC.